Listed here are 23 T cell receptor beta chains from one sample, sequenced in a study of blood T cell repertoires in COVID-19. Sequencing was performed with immunoSEQ multiplex PCR; in TCRdb, only in-frame clones are kept and a portion is missing. The data hold around 130,000 clones, with around 87% observed a single time. The sequencing input was peripheral blood. Receptors were obtained from a woman aged 60 to 75 with acute or convalescent COVID-19.

In this sample, this clone turned up a few times. The chain couples TRBV6-2 or TRBV6-3 to TRBJ2-1; TRBD2 matches at 7 bases. The CDR3 covers 15 residues. Germline-derived CDR1 and CDR2 are MNHEY and SVGEGT. V was clipped by 2 bases and J by 5 bases; unmatched bases: 6. The CDR3 coding sequence is TGTGCCAGCAGTTACGGAGGACTAGGAAACAATGAGCAGTTCTTC. It specifies CASSYGGLGNNEQFF.

The rearrangement joins TRBV7-9 to TRBJ1-2, with D possibly being TRBD1 (6 bases). Between the trimmed V and J ends, which lost 8 bases and 9 bases, there was a span of 19 bases. The germline gives CDR1 SEHNR, CDR2 FQNEAQ (reference sequence). CDR3 length: 13 residues. The DNA of the CDR3 is TGTGCCAGCCAACACCGGGGGGCTTTCAGCTACACCTTC. It encodes CASQHRGAFSYTF.

The rearrangement links TRBV6-5 to TRBJ1-1; TRBD1 is a possible D gene (6 bases). Looked up from germline, CDR1 is MNHEY and CDR2 is SVGAGI. This CDR3 has 13 residues. V shed 6 bases and J shed 8 bases, with 16 bases lying between them. The CDR3 is CASRGANPGEAFF. For the CDR3, the DNA is TGTGCCAGCAGGGGGGCGAATCCGGGAGAAGCTTTCTTT.

The chain links TRBV5-8 to TRBJ1-2, with D perhaps TRBD1 (6 bases). Germline values: CDR1 SGHTS, CDR2 YDEGEE. V shed 2 bases and J shed 6 bases, with 14 bases lying between them. This CDR3 is built from 14 residues. The CDR3 DNA reads as TGTGCCAGCAGCTTCACGACAGGTCCCAATGGCTACACCTTC. The encoded protein is CASSFTTGPNGYTF.

The chain uses TRBV7-2 and TRBJ1-2; 7 positions agree with TRBD1. The ends lost 3 bases at V and 4 bases at J; junction bases unmatched: 8. CDR1 is SGHTA, CDR2 FQGNSA, per germline. This CDR3 is built from 15 residues. CDR3 sequence: CASSFRQGEIYGYTF. The CDR3 coding sequence is TGTGCCAGCAGCTTTCGACAGGGAGAGATCTATGGCTACACCTTC.

The J gene is TRBJ2-1, the V gene TRBV9, with 9 bases fitting TRBD2. Per germline, CDR1 SGDLS and CDR2 YYNGEE. The CDR3 has 16 amino acids. The J segment lost 5 bases and the V segment lost 0 bases, leaving 6 bases of the junction unmatched. For the CDR3, the DNA is TGTGCCAGCAGCGTAGACGGCGGGAGGGGCAACAATGAGCAGTTCTTC. Translating it yields CASSVDGGRGNNEQFF.

Regarding this clone: Other DNA sequences in the sample encode the same CDR3. The chain recombines TRBV14 with TRBJ1-6; 7 nucleotides agree with TRBD1. Germline V gives CDR1 SGHDN, CDR2 FVKESK. The CDR3 has 14 amino acids. Trimming took 6 bases from V and 7 from J; bases not matched to a gene: 6. The CDR3 is CASSLQGGNSPLHF. The DNA of the CDR3 is TGTGCCAGCAGTTTGCAGGGGGGAAATTCACCCCTCCACTTT.

The chain combines TRBV19 with TRBJ2-7; the match to TRBD2 covers 10 bases. The trim removed 4 bases at V and 4 bases at J, leaving 4 bases unmatched. The CDR3 totals 14 residues. The germline V gene encodes CDR1 LNHDA and CDR2 SQIVND (reference sequence). CDR3 in amino acids: CASSTGLAEYEQYF. CDR3 nucleotide sequence: TGTGCCAGTAGTACCGGACTAGCGGAGTACGAGCAGTACTTC.

This clone was counted only a few times. The chain uses TRBV2 and TRBJ2-2; D possibly corresponds to TRBD2 (6 bases). This CDR3 region has 15 residues. Trimming stripped 7 bases from V and 3 bases from J, with 15 bases between. The germline V gene encodes CDR1 SNHLY and CDR2 FYNNEI. The CDR3 region is CASTQGSGYTGELFF. CDR3 DNA: TGTGCCAGCACCCAAGGGAGCGGGTACACCGGGGAGCTGTTTTTT.

The chain carries TRBV18 and TRBJ1-2, with 7 bases lining up with TRBD1. Per the germline V gene, CDR1 is KGHSH and CDR2 is LQKENI. The junction had 13 bases not matched to a gene; V was cut back by 6 bases and J by 6 bases. This CDR3 contains 15 residues. The CDR3 is CASSFLDRETDGYTF. CDR3 DNA: TGTGCCAGCTCGTTCCTCGACAGGGAAACAGATGGCTACACCTTC.

The chain has TRBV2 and TRBJ1-1; tentatively, D is TRBD1 (5 bases). This CDR3 contains 13 residues. CDR1 is SNHLY and CDR2 is FYNNEI in the germline V gene. Trimming took 4 bases from V and 7 from J, leaving 13 bases between them. The CDR3 is CASSGPGFIEAFF. The CDR3 DNA is TGTGCCAGCAGTGGACCAGGGTTTATTGAAGCTTTCTTT.

This clone was seen once. The chain links TRBV9 to TRBJ2-1, with 10 bases fitting TRBD1. With V trimmed by 0 bases and J by 8 bases, 5 bases remained unmatched. From germline, CDR1 is SGDLS and CDR2 YYNGEE. CDR3 size: 15 residues. CDR3: CASSVASGTGDEQFF. The CDR3 DNA sequence: TGTGCCAGCAGCGTAGCATCCGGGACAGGGGATGAGCAGTTCTTC. Full variable domain (missing parts from reference TRBV9 and TRBJ2-1): DSGVTQTPKHLITATGQRVTLRCSPRSGDLSVYWYQQSLDQGLQFLIQYYNGEERAKGNILERFSAQQFPDLHSELNLSSLELGDSALYFCASSVASGTGDEQFFGPGTRLTVL.

DNA for the CDR3: TGCGCCAGCAGCTTGGATAATAGCGGGATGTTAGATACGCAGTATTTT. As protein: CASSLDNSGMLDTQYF. The chain is built from TRBV5-1 and TRBJ2-3, with 8 bases identical to TRBD2. The CDR3 extends over 16 amino acids. After removal of 0 bases from V and 5 bases from J, the junction contained 8 bases not matched to a gene. Germline CDR1 SGHRS, CDR2 YFSETQ.

The genes are TRBV12-3 or TRBV12-4 and TRBJ1-3; D gene unclear. There are 13 residues in the CDR3. The CDR3 region is CAYQAGSGNTIYF. The DNA for the CDR3 is TGTGCGTACCAGGCTGGGAGTGGAAACACCATATATTTT.

The chain recombines TRBV19 with TRBJ1-5, with D possibly being TRBD1 (6 bases). Germline V gene data show CDR1 as LNHDA and CDR2 as SQIVND (reference sequence). V was clipped by 5 bases and J by 0 bases, with 11 bases between them. The CDR3 has 15 amino acids. The CDR3 nucleotides are TGTGCCAGTAGTCTCGACAGGATTAGCAATCAGCCCCAGCATTTT. It translates to CASSLDRISNQPQHF. Together with reference TRBV19 and TRBJ1-5, the CDR3 gives the full variable domain: DGGITQSPKYLFRKEGQNVTLSCEQNLNHDAMYWYRQDPGQGLRLIYYSQIVNDFQKGDIAEGYSVSREKKESFPLTVTSAQKNPTAFYLCASSLDRISNQPQHFGDGTRLSIL.

The chain uses TRBV5-8 and TRBJ1-5; D is perhaps TRBD1 (6 bases). The V gene's germline CDR1 is SGHTS and CDR2 YDEGEE. Trimming left V 0 bases short and J 7 bases short, with 14 bases between. CDR3 size: 15 residues. As DNA, the CDR3 is TGTGCCAGCAGCTTGGGGACAGCAGGTCGACAGCCCCAGCATTTT. It codes for CASSLGTAGRQPQHF.

DNA of the CDR3: TGTGCCAGCTCACCGACCGGGACTATAACCTACAATGAGCAGTTCTTC. Its translation: CASSPTGTITYNEQFF. The rearrangement joins TRBV18 to TRBJ2-1; 7 nucleotides match TRBD2. The ends lost 3 bases at V and 2 bases at J; junction bases unmatched: 7. This CDR3 region has 16 residues. The germline V gene encodes CDR1 KGHSH and CDR2 LQKENI.

V is TRBV7-2 and J is TRBJ2-3, with 7 bases matching TRBD2. CDR3 length: 16 amino acids. Germline V gene data show CDR1 as SGHTA and CDR2 as FQGNSA. V shed 4 bases, J shed 2 bases, and the junction held 9 bases outside the gene matches. Here the CDR3 reads CASSSTLGLPTDTQYF. The CDR3 DNA follows: TGTGCCAGCAGCTCCACACTGGGACTACCCACAGATACGCAGTATTTT.

The gene calls are TRBV25-1 and TRBJ2-3, with 9 bases aligning to TRBD1. V lost 1 base and J lost 4; bases outside the gene matches: 9. Germline V gene lookup returns CDR1 MGHDK and CDR2 SYGVNS. This CDR3 has 17 residues. As DNA, the CDR3 is TGTGCCAGCAGTGAATGGGGGGGGACAGGGAATGCAGATACGCAGTATTTT. Its translation: CASSEWGGTGNADTQYF.

This chain uses TRBV28 with TRBJ1-5, with a tentative D call TRBD1 (6 bases). Germline loops: CDR1 MDHEN, CDR2 SYDVKM. The CDR3 runs 13 residues. Trimming pared 2 bases from V and 4 bases from J, leaving 6 bases between. The DNA of the CDR3 is TGTGCCAGCAGTTTAGGACAGAATCAGCCCCAGCATTTT. The encoded protein is CASSLGQNQPQHF.

The rearrangement joins TRBV15 to TRBJ2-3, with 8 bases matching TRBD1. This CDR3 spans 15 amino acids. The germline V gene encodes CDR1 LNHNV and CDR2 YYDKDF (reference sequence). Unmatched junction bases numbered 9, after V lost 5 bases and J lost 5 bases. The CDR3 protein is CATSDADRGKDTQYF. CDR3 nucleotides: TGTGCCACCAGCGATGCTGACAGGGGAAAAGATACGCAGTATTTT.

The CDR3 nucleotides are TGCGCCAGCAGTGAGTCGTACAGTAGCAATCAGCCCCAGCATTTT. As protein: CASSESYSSNQPQHF. The rearrangement links TRBV10-2 to TRBJ1-5; unclear D gene. V lost 0 bases, J lost 0 bases, and 6 bases lay in between. Germline CDR1 is WSHSY and CDR2 is SAAADI. This CDR3 region has 15 residues.

The V and J genes are TRBV30 and TRBJ1-1, with 10 bases that match TRBD1. J gave up 6 bases and V 7 bases, and 8 bases lay outside the gene matches. Germline CDR1 and CDR2: GTSNPN and SVGIG (reference sequence). This CDR3 region has 13 residues. Here the CDR3 reads CALGRQGAPEAFF. The CDR3 region has the DNA TGTGCCTTAGGCAGACAGGGGGCCCCTGAAGCTTTCTTT.